This record looks at one T cell receptor (beta chain) sequence and its context. This entry is derived from a study of blood T cell repertoires in COVID-19. Trimming removed 11 bases from V and 6 bases from J; junction bases left unmatched: 11. The CDR3 has 13 amino acids. Germline values: CDR1 SNHLY, CDR2 FYNNEI. The repertoire was sequenced with immunoSEQ multiplex PCR; TCRdb's copy has only in-frame clones and lacks some. The sample gives around 400,000 clones, 91% of which show up once; about 0.86% is in the top ten. The receptor comes from a woman aged 40 to 50 who had been exposed to COVID-19. The material sequenced was PBMCs or T cells enriched from blood (not recorded which). The chain recombines TRBV2 with TRBJ2-3; 7 nucleotides agree with TRBD1. CDR3 sequence (DNA): TGTGCCGACCAGGGACAGCTAGCCGATACGCAGTATTTT. Its protein is CADQGQLADTQYF.